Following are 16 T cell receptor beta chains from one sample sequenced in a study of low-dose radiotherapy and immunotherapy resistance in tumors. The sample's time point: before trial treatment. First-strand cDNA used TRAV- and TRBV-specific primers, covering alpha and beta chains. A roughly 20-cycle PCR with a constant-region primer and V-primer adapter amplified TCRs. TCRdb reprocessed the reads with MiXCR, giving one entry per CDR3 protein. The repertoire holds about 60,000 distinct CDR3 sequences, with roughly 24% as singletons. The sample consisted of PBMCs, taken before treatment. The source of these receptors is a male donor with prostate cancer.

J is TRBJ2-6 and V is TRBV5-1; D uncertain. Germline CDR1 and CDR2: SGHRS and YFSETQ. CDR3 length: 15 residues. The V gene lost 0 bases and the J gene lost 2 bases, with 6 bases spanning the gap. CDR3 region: CASSLEWAGANVLTF. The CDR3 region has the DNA TGCGCCAGCAGCTTGGAGTGGGCTGGGGCCAACGTCCTGACTTTC. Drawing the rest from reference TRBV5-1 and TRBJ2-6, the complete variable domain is KAGVTQTPRYLIKTRGQQVTLSCSPISGHRSVSWYQQTPGQGLQFLFEYFSETQRNKGNFPGRFSGRQFSNSRSEMNVSTLELGDSALYLCASSLEWAGANVLTFGAGSRLTVL.

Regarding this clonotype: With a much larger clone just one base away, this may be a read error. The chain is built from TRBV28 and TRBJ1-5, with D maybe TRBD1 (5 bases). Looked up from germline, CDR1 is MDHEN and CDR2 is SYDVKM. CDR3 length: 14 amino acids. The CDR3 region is CANSLLGGGQPQHF. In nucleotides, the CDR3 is TGTGCCAACAGTTTACTGGGGGGAGGTCAGCCCCAGCATTTT.

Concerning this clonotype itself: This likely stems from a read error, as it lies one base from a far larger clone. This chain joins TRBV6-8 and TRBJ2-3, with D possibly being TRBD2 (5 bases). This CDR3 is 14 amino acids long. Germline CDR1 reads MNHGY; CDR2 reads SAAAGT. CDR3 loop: CPSSYSRAADTHYF. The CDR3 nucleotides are TGTCCCAGCAGTTACTCGAGGGCAGCAGATACGCATTATTTT.

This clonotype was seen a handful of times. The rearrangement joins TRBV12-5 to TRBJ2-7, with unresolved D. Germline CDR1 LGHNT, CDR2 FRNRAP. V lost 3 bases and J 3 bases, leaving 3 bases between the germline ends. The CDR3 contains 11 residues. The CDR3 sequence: CASGFGYEQYF. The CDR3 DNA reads TGTGCTAGTGGTTTCGGCTACGAGCAGTACTTC. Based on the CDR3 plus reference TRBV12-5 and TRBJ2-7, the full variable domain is DARVTQTPRHKVTEMGQEVTMRCQPILGHNTVFWYRQTMMQGLELLAYFRNRAPLDDSGMPKDRFSAEMPDATLATLKIQPSEPRDSAVYFCASGFGYEQYFGPGTRLTVT.

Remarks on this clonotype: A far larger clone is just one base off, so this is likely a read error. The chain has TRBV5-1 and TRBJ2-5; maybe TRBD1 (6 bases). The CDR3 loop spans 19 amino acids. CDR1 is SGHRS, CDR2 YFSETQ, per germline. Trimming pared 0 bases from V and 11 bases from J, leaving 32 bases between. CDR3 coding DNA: TGCGCCAGCAGCTTGGGAACATACAGGGATCGGGCGTCCTACAATGAGCAGTACTTC. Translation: CASSLGTYRDRASYNEQYF.

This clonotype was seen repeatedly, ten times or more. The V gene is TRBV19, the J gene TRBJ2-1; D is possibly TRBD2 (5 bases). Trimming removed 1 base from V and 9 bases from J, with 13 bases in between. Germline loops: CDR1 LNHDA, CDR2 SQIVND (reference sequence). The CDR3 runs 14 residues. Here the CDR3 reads CASSIGPGAGEQFF. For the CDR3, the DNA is TGTGCCAGTAGTATAGGGCCTGGTGCGGGTGAGCAGTTCTTC. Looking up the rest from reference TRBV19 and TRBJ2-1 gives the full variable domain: DGGITQSPKYLFRKEGQNVTLSCEQNLNHDAMYWYRQDPGQGLRLIYYSQIVNDFQKGDIAEGYSVSREKKESFPLTVTSAQKNPTAFYLCASSIGPGAGEQFFGPGTRLTVL.

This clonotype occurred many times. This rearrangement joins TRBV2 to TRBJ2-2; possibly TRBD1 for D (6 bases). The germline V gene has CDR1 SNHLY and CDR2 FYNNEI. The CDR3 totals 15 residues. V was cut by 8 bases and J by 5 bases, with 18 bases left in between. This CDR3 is CASAAQGPGTGELFF. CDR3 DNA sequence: TGTGCCAGCGCCGCTCAGGGGCCGGGAACCGGGGAGCTGTTTTTT.

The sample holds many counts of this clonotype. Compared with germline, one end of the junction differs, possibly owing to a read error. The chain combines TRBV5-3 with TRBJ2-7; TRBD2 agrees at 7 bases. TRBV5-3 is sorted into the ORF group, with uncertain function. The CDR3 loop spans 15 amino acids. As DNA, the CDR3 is TGTGCCAGCAGCTTGTCGGGGGGAAAGGGTGACGAGCAGTACTTC. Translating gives CASSLSGGKGDEQYF.

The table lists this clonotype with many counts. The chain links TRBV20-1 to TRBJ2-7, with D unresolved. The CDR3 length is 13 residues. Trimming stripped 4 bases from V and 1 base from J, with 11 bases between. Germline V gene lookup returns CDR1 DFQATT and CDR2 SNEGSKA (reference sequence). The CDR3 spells CSATDLSSYEQYF. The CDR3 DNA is TGCAGTGCTACCGACTTATCTTCCTACGAGCAGTACTTC.

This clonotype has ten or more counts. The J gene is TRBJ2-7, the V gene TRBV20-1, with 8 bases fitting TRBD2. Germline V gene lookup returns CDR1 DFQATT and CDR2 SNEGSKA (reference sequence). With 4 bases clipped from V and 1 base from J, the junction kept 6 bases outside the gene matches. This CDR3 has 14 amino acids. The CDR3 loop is CSATGGDSSYEQYF. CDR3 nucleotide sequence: TGCAGTGCTACCGGGGGGGACTCTTCCTACGAGCAGTACTTC.

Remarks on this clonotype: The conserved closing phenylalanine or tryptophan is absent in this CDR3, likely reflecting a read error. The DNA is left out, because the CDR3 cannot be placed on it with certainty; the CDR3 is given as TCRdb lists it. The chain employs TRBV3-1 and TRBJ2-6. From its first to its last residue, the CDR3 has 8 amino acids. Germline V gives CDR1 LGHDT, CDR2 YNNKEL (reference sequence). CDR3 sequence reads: CASSQVGT.

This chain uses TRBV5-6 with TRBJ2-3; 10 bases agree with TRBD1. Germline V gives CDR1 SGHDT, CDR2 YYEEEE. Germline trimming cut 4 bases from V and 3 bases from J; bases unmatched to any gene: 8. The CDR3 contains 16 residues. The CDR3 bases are TGTGCCAGCAGCCCCCGGGACAGGGGATTGACAGATACGCAGTATTTT. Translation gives CASSPRDRGLTDTQYF.

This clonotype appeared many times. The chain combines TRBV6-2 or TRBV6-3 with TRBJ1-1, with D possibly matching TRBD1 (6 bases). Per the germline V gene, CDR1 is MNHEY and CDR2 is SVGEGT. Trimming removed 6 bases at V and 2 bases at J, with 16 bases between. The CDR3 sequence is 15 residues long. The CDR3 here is CASRVPGTTNTEAFF. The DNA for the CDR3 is TGTGCCAGCAGGGTTCCCGGGACAACTAACACTGAAGCTTTCTTT.

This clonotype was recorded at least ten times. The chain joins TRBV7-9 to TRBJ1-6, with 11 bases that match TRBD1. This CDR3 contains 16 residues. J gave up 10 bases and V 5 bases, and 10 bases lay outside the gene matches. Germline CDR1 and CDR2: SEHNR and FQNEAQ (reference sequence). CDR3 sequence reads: CASSPGQGAAGSPLHF. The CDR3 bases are TGTGCCAGCAGCCCAGGACAGGGGGCTGCTGGGTCACCCCTCCACTTT.

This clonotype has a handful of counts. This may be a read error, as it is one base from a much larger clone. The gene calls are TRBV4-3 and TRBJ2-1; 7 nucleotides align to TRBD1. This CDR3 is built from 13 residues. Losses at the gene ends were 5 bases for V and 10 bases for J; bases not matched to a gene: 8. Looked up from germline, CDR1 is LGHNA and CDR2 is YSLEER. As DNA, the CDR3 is TGCGCCAGCAGCGTTCGGGACAGCTACGAGCAGTTCTTC. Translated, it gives CASSVRDSYEQFF.

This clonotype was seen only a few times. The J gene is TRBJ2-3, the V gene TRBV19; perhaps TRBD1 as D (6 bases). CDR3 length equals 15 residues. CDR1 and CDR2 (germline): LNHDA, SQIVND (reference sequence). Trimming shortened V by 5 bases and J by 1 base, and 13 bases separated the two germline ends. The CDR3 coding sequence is TGTGCCAGTAGTCGGATGGGGGCGGGCACAGATACGCAGTATTTT. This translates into CASSRMGAGTDTQYF.